This is a list of T cell receptor beta chains from one sample in a study of T cells after yellow fever vaccination. One entry per CDR3 protein results from TCRdb running MiXCR on the 5' RACE reads. The sample comprises under 200,000 distinct CDR3 sequences, about 7% of which are singletons, and over 2% rests with the top ten. Sequences were derived from CD4+ T cells sorted from PBMCs, sampled 5 days after the first yellow fever vaccination. The receptor source for this set is a man aged 18-30 years who received the YFV17D yellow fever vaccine. CDR3s include the opening cysteine and the closing phenylalanine or tryptophan. Each record gives: CDR3 protein, CDR3 DNA, D gene, clone size, V gene, J gene. The D gene is left open where the match is weak. Part of the rows lack a size; the others show once, few, many or a class for expanded clones.

cdr3_aa: CASMARYTGELFF; cdr3_nt: TGTGCCAGTATGGCCAGATACACCGGGGAGCTGTTTTTT; d_call: .; clone_size: few; v_call: TRBV19; j_call: TRBJ2-2
cdr3_aa: CASRPKFRVGRNTIYF; cdr3_nt: TGTGCCAGCAGACCTAAGTTTCGGGTAGGACGAAACACCATATATTTT; d_call: .; clone_size: .; v_call: TRBV7-9; j_call: TRBJ1-3
cdr3_aa: CASSPGQGLQPQHF; cdr3_nt: TGTGCCAGCAGCCCAGGACAGGGTCTGCAGCCCCAGCATTTT; d_call: TRBD1; clone_size: .; v_call: TRBV5-6; j_call: TRBJ1-5
cdr3_aa: CASSDRISSAFF; cdr3_nt: TGCGCCAGCAGTGACAGGATTTCGTCGGCTTTCTTT; d_call: .; clone_size: few; v_call: TRBV10-2; j_call: TRBJ1-1
cdr3_aa: CASARLAGAYNEQFF; cdr3_nt: TGCGCCAGCGCAAGACTAGCGGGGGCCTACAATGAGCAGTTCTTC; d_call: TRBD2; clone_size: .; v_call: TRBV5-1; j_call: TRBJ2-1
cdr3_aa: CASSSGQTAVDTQYF; cdr3_nt: TGCGCCAGCAGCTCCGGACAGACGGCGGTAGATACGCAGTATTTT; d_call: .; clone_size: .; v_call: TRBV5-1; j_call: TRBJ2-3
cdr3_aa: CASSYRVEQYF; cdr3_nt: TGTGCCAGCAGTTACAGGGTCGAGCAGTACTTC; d_call: .; clone_size: many; v_call: TRBV6-6; j_call: TRBJ2-7
cdr3_aa: CASSYVLADTQYF; cdr3_nt: TGTGCCAGCAGTTACGTCCTAGCGGATACGCAGTATTTT; d_call: .; clone_size: .; v_call: TRBV6-6; j_call: TRBJ2-3
cdr3_aa: CASSIMRGHYNEQCF; cdr3_nt: TGTGCCAGTAGTATAATGCGGGGTCATTACAATGAGCAGTGCTTC; d_call: .; clone_size: .; v_call: TRBV19; j_call: TRBJ2-1
cdr3_aa: CASSFGDRPLYQETQYF; cdr3_nt: TGCGCCAGCAGCTTTGGCGACAGGCCTCTGTACCAAGAGACCCAGTACTTC; d_call: .; clone_size: many; v_call: TRBV5-1; j_call: TRBJ2-5
cdr3_aa: CASSLGSSGGQETQYF; cdr3_nt: TGTGCTAGCAGCTTAGGTTCTAGCGGGGGCCAAGAGACCCAGTACTTC; d_call: TRBD2; clone_size: many; v_call: TRBV7-7; j_call: TRBJ2-5
cdr3_aa: CASSLAGVSTDTQYF; cdr3_nt: TGTGCCAGCAGTTTAGCTGGGGTGAGCACAGATACGCAGTATTTT; d_call: .; clone_size: many; v_call: TRBV12-3/TRBV12-4; j_call: TRBJ2-3
cdr3_aa: CASSLDHGTGGLNEQFF; cdr3_nt: TGTGCCAGCAGCTTAGATCACGGGACGGGGGGGCTGAATGAGCAGTTCTTC; d_call: TRBD2; clone_size: .; v_call: TRBV11-2; j_call: TRBJ2-1
cdr3_aa: CASSWGWGSGNTIYF; cdr3_nt: TGTGCCAGCAGTTGGGGGTGGGGATCTGGAAACACCATATATTTT; d_call: .; clone_size: many; v_call: TRBV6-5; j_call: TRBJ1-3
cdr3_aa: CASSLALGAGYGYTF; cdr3_nt: TGTGCCAGCAGCTTAGCGTTGGGGGCTGGGTATGGCTACACCTTC; d_call: .; clone_size: many; v_call: TRBV7-2; j_call: TRBJ1-2
cdr3_aa: CASSYKDRSYGYTF; cdr3_nt: TGTGCCAGCAGTTACAAAGACAGAAGCTATGGCTACACCTTC; d_call: .; clone_size: many; v_call: TRBV6-5; j_call: TRBJ1-2
cdr3_aa: CARRGRTDTQYF; cdr3_nt: TGTGCCAGAAGGGGGCGCACAGATACGCAGTATTTT; d_call: TRBD1; clone_size: few; v_call: TRBV14; j_call: TRBJ2-3
cdr3_aa: CASSLTYEQYF; cdr3_nt: TGTGCCAGCAGTTTAACCTACGAGCAGTACTTC; d_call: .; clone_size: many; v_call: TRBV12-3/TRBV12-4; j_call: TRBJ2-7
cdr3_aa: CASSLGGDSEEAFF; cdr3_nt: TGTGCCAGCAGTTTAGGCGGGGACAGCGAGGAAGCTTTCTTT; d_call: TRBD1; clone_size: few; v_call: TRBV28; j_call: TRBJ1-1
cdr3_aa: CASSRPGSGGAADTQYF; cdr3_nt: TGTGCCAGCAGCCGCCCAGGTAGCGGGGGGGCCGCAGATACGCAGTATTTT; d_call: TRBD2; clone_size: many; v_call: TRBV7-6; j_call: TRBJ2-3
cdr3_aa: CASSRSGAGAYNEQFF; cdr3_nt: TGTGCCAGCAGCCGCAGCGGGGCGGGGGCGTACAATGAGCAGTTCTTC; d_call: .; clone_size: .; v_call: TRBV7-3; j_call: TRBJ2-1
cdr3_aa: CAFSLNLTPSGQGYGYTF; cdr3_nt: TGTGCCTTCAGTTTAAACCTAACCCCCTCGGGACAGGGCTATGGCTACACCTTC; d_call: TRBD1; clone_size: .; v_call: TRBV12-3/TRBV12-4; j_call: TRBJ1-2
cdr3_aa: CASTRTAGYSGELFF; cdr3_nt: TGCGCCAGCACCAGGACAGCGGGGTATAGCGGGGAGCTGTTTTTT; d_call: .; clone_size: .; v_call: TRBV5-1; j_call: TRBJ2-2
cdr3_aa: CASSLAGKEQFF; cdr3_nt: TGTGCCAGCAGTTTAGCGGGGAAGGAGCAGTTCTTC; d_call: .; clone_size: many; v_call: TRBV28; j_call: TRBJ2-1
cdr3_aa: CASSQGAGGPPQHF; cdr3_nt: TGTGCCAGCAGCCAAGGCGCAGGGGGCCCGCCCCAGCATTTT; d_call: TRBD1; clone_size: few; v_call: TRBV3-1; j_call: TRBJ1-5
cdr3_aa: CASSRPVVGGYTF; cdr3_nt: TGTGCCAGCAGCCGACCGGTGGTGGGTGGCTACACCTTC; d_call: .; clone_size: many; v_call: TRBV7-2; j_call: TRBJ1-2
cdr3_aa: CATSDRDSYPEKLFF; cdr3_nt: TGTGCCACCAGTGATCGGGACAGCTACCCCGAAAAACTGTTTTTT; d_call: TRBD1; clone_size: few; v_call: TRBV24-1; j_call: TRBJ1-4
cdr3_aa: CAWSVPGAGYGYTF; cdr3_nt: TGTGCCTGGAGTGTACCCGGAGCTGGCTATGGCTACACCTTC; d_call: .; clone_size: few; v_call: TRBV30; j_call: TRBJ1-2
cdr3_aa: CASSEALPGHNYGYTF; cdr3_nt: TGTGCCAGCAGTGAAGCGCTTCCCGGCCACAACTATGGCTACACCTTC; d_call: .; clone_size: .; v_call: TRBV2; j_call: TRBJ1-2
cdr3_aa: CASSHFGSPLHF; cdr3_nt: TGTGCCAGCAGCCACTTTGGGTCACCCCTCCACTTT; d_call: .; clone_size: .; v_call: TRBV3-1; j_call: TRBJ1-6
cdr3_aa: CSASGRGQETQYF; cdr3_nt: TGCAGTGCCTCTGGGAGGGGACAAGAGACCCAGTACTTC; d_call: TRBD2; clone_size: few; v_call: TRBV20-1; j_call: TRBJ2-5
cdr3_aa: CASRDYTGELFF; cdr3_nt: TGCGCCAGCAGGGACTACACCGGGGAGCTGTTTTTT; d_call: .; clone_size: many; v_call: TRBV4-3; j_call: TRBJ2-2
cdr3_aa: CASSLGSGGYTQYF; cdr3_nt: TGTGCCAGCAGTTTGGGGTCAGGGGGATATACGCAGTATTTT; d_call: TRBD1; clone_size: many; v_call: TRBV25-1; j_call: TRBJ2-3
cdr3_aa: CASSLERGTNEQFF; cdr3_nt: TGCGCCAGCAGCCTTGAGCGGGGTACCAATGAGCAGTTCTTC; d_call: TRBD2; clone_size: many; v_call: TRBV4-3; j_call: TRBJ2-1
cdr3_aa: CASSYQGGGTEAFF; cdr3_nt: TGTGCCAGCAGTTATCAGGGGGGAGGCACTGAAGCTTTCTTT; d_call: TRBD1; clone_size: many; v_call: TRBV6-5; j_call: TRBJ1-1
cdr3_aa: CSASTGPERAQYF; cdr3_nt: TGCAGTGCCAGTACGGGGCCGGAGCGGGCCCAGTACTTC; d_call: .; clone_size: many; v_call: TRBV20-1; j_call: TRBJ2-5
cdr3_aa: CASSLMSGLNTEAFF; cdr3_nt: TGTGCCAGCAGCTTAATGTCAGGATTAAACACTGAAGCTTTCTTT; d_call: .; clone_size: few; v_call: TRBV7-3; j_call: TRBJ1-1
cdr3_aa: CASSLDRESSPLHF; cdr3_nt: TGTGCCAGCAGCTTAGACAGGGAGAGTTCACCCCTCCACTTT; d_call: TRBD1; clone_size: few; v_call: TRBV7-3; j_call: TRBJ1-6
cdr3_aa: CATCLAGANNEQFF; cdr3_nt: TGTGCCACCTGCCTAGCGGGGGCGAACAATGAGCAGTTCTTC; d_call: TRBD2; clone_size: many; v_call: TRBV24-1; j_call: TRBJ2-1
cdr3_aa: CASSQTLNTEAFF; cdr3_nt: TGTGCCAGCAGCCAAACCTTGAACACTGAAGCTTTCTTT; d_call: .; clone_size: many; v_call: TRBV16; j_call: TRBJ1-1
cdr3_aa: CASREGVSRVGETQYF; cdr3_nt: TGTGCCAGCAGGGAAGGAGTCTCGAGGGTAGGGGAGACCCAGTACTTC; d_call: .; clone_size: many; v_call: TRBV25-1; j_call: TRBJ2-5